Listed below are T cell receptor beta chains from one sample, sequenced in a study of blood T cell repertoires in COVID-19. Profiled with immunoSEQ multiplex PCR; TCRdb holds only in-frame clones, not every one. The repertoire holds about 140,000 clones, with roughly 88% as singletons. Sequencing used peripheral blood. The receptors derive from a human donor in a cohort sampled during active COVID-19. Each CDR3 is given with its conserved first and last residue.

v_call cdr3_aa
TRBV12-3/TRBV12-4 CASSLGTDTQYF
TRBV7-3 CASSLTAASYEQYF
TRBV6-5 CASSSTGRGGYTF
TRBV10-3 CAISERETVSGNTIYF
TRBV6-1 CASSERTASYEQYF
TRBV7-6 CASSQTGGMNEDEQYF
TRBV6-2/TRBV6-3 CASSYRSGELSGELFF
TRBV12-3/TRBV12-4 CASSLGTGGLFF
TRBV12-3/TRBV12-4 CASSVQGAAGYTF
TRBV3-1/TRBV3-2 CASSPEVAGPFYEQYF
TRBV18 CASSPPPGAYEQYF
TRBV3-1/TRBV3-2 CASSRGLAGSYEQYF
TRBV9 CASSVGGTAPMMNTEAFF
TRBV2 CASSDRGRSLTDTQYF
TRBV14 CASSPRRTGAASYGYTF
TRBV5-4 CASSFGEETQYF
TRBV19 CASSTTGLRNGELFF
TRBV7-8 CASSGLTGEDTEAFF
TRBV6-5 CASSYGRTGGEKLFF
TRBV27 CASSHWGGGRNEQFF
TRBV11-2 CASSFSGTGGRTYNEQFF
TRBV5-8 CASSTGLIYGYTF
TRBV5-1 CASSSGTSPGELFF
TRBV6-2/TRBV6-3 CASSYSTGANYGYTF
TRBV18 CASAPRDRPNQPQHF
TRBV10-3 CAITQGGDGSIGYTF
TRBV18 CASSPGTVANYGYTF
TRBV6-2/TRBV6-3 CASSPEFPPGNTIYF
TRBV3-1/TRBV3-2 CASSQDPLGQGTYEQYF
TRBV5-1 CASSPTAGGNTEAFF
TRBV6-5 CASSTHLSNQPQHF
TRBV4-2 CASSQELAGGYNEQFF
TRBV29-1 CSVVRDTRTDTQYF
TRBV5-1 CASSSDRGEYNEQFF
TRBV4-1 CASSLQAGETQYF
TRBV19 CASSMSGGWRGETDTQYF
TRBV7-9 CASSLTSGGASYEQYF
TRBV18 CASSPIQGASTDTQYF
TRBV2 CASSGTSGGNEQFF
TRBV7-8 CASSPTGNQPQHF
TRBV24-1 CATMPGNQPQHF
TRBV7-2 CASSLVGAGKAFF
TRBV30 CAWSAPWTSGGVYEQYF
TRBV7-6 CASSPKDPRIAGSSGTGELFF
TRBV5-1 CASSIGGTGYNEQFF
TRBV4-3 CASSQVGRLVTDTQYF
TRBV4-3 CASSLSGGYNEQFF
TRBV19 CASSALAGGASYNEQFF
TRBV4-1 CASSQVGESGYTF
TRBV27 CASSFGQRYEQYF
TRBV7-3 CASSSSTNTEAFF
TRBV12-3/TRBV12-4 CASSFQITEAFF
TRBV27 CASSRGSSYEQYF
TRBV5-4 CASNNRGRGTEAFF
TRBV29-1 CSVEASGTAVEKLFF
TRBV6-1 CASRLGQPLGGELFF
TRBV7-2 CASSLEPLATQFF